The clone carrying this T cell receptor (beta chain) was seen ten or more times. Its specificity is not known. Trimming shortened V by 4 bases and J by 0 bases, and 19 bases separated the two germline ends. Germline V gives CDR1 SGHRS, CDR2 YFSETQ. The CDR3 loop spans 17 amino acids. This sample was included in a study of regulatory T cells in long-lasting Graves disease. General observations from the study: Persistent cases of Graves' showed reduced TCR diversity relative to newly diagnosed patients.

Time point specified: persistent/refractory GD, antithyroid drugs over 5 years with positive TRAb. Extracted PBMC RNA gave rise to the TCR library. Investigators prepared the TCR beta libraries by applying iRepertoire HTBI primers and Arm-PCR of CDR3 regions. TCRdb re-called the multiplex PCR reads through MiXCR, storing one row per CDR3 protein. The data show a few hundred thousand distinct CDR3 sequences, about a quarter seen once. The chain is built from TRBV5-1 and TRBJ1-1; weak D call: TRBD1 (5 bases). This material consisted of peripheral blood mononuclear cells (PBMCs), taken when the disease was refractory, from a patient treated with antithyroid drugs. This sequence originates from a female donor with Graves disease. In DNA form, the CDR3 reads TGCGCCAGCAGCGTGCAGACAGCAGGTCCCTTGAACACTGAAGCTTTCTTT. Translating it yields CASSVQTAGPLNTEAFF. The full variable domain, in which reference TRBV5-1 and TRBJ1-1 provide the parts outside the CDR3, is KAGVTQTPRYLIKTRGQQVTLSCSPISGHRSVSWYQQTPGQGLQFLFEYFSETQRNKGNFPGRFSGRQFSNSRSEMNVSTLELGDSALYLCASSVQTAGPLNTEAFFGQGTRLTVV.